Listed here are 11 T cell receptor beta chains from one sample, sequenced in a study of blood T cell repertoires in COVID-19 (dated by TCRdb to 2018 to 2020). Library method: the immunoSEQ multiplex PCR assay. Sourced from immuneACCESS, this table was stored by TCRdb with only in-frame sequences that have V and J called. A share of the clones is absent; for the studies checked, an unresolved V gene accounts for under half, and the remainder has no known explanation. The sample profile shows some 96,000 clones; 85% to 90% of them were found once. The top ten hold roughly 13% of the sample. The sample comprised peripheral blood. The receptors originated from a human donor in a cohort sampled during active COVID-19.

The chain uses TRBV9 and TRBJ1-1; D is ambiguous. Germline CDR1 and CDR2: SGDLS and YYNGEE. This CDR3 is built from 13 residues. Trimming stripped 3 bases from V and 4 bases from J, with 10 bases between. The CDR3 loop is CASSASRGTEAFF. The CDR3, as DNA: TGTGCCAGCAGCGCCTCCCGGGGCACTGAAGCTTTCTTT.

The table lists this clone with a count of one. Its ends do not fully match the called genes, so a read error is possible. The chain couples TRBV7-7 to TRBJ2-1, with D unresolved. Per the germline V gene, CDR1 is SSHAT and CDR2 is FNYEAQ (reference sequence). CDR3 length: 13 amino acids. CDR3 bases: TGTGCTAGCAGCCCAGACTGGTACGGTGAGCAGTTCTTC. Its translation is CASSPDWYGEQFF.

CDR3: CASSLIAGRVETQYF. The CDR3, as DNA: TGTGCCAGCAGCCTAATAGCGGGAAGGGTGGAGACCCAGTACTTC. The chain combines TRBV3-1 (or the pseudogene TRBV3-2) with TRBJ2-5, with 8 bases fitting TRBD2. Germline V CDR1 and CDR2: LGHDT, YNNKEL (reference sequence). Trimming took 4 bases from V and 5 from J; bases not matched to a gene: 9. CDR3 length equals 15 residues.

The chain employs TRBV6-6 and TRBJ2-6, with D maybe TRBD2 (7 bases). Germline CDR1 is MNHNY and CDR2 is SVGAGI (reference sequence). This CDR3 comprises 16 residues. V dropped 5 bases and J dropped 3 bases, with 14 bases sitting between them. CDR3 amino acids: CASSRGGAGGANVLTF. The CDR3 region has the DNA TGTGCCAGCAGTCGAGGGGGGGCTGGTGGGGCCAACGTCCTGACTTTC.

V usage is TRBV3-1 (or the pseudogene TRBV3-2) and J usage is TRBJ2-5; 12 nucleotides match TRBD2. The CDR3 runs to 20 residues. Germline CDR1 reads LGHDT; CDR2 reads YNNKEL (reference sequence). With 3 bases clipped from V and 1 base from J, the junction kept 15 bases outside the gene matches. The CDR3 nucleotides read TGTGCCAGCAGCCAGACAGGGGGGAGACTAGCGGGGGACCTCCAAGAGACCCAGTACTTC. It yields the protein CASSQTGGRLAGDLQETQYF.

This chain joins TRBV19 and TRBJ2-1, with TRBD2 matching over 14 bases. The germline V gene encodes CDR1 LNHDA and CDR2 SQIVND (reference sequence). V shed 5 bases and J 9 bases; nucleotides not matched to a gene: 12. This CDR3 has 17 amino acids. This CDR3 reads CASSPGTSGSLFREQFF. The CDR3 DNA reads TGTGCCAGTAGTCCCGGGACTAGCGGGAGTCTGTTCCGTGAGCAGTTCTTC.

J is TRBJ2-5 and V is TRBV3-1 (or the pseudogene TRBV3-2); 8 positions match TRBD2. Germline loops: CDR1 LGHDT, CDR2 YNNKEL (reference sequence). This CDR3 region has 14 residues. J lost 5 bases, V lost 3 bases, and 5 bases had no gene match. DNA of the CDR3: TGTGCCAGCAGCCAGGGACGGGAGGGGGAGACCCAGTACTTC. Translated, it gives CASSQGREGETQYF.

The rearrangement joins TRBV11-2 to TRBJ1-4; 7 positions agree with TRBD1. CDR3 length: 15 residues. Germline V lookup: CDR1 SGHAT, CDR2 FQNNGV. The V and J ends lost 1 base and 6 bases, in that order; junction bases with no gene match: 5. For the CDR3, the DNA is TGTGCCAGCAGCTTAGGGGGACAGAGAGATGAAAAACTGTTTTTT. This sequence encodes CASSLGGQRDEKLFF.

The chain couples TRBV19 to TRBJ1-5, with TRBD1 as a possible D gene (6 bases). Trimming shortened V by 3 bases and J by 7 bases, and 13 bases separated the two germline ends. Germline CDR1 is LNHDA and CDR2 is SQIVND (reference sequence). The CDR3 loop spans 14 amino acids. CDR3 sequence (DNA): TGTGCCAGTAGTATGCGGGGGGCTTGGCAGCCCCAGCATTTT. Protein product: CASSMRGAWQPQHF.

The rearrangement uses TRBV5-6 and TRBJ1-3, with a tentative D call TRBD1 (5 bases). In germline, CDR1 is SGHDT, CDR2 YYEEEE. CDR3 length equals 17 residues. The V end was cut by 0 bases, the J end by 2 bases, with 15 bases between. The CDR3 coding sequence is TGTGCCAGCAGCTTGGGGTATAGTCGGGGGACTGGAAACACCATATATTTT. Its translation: CASSLGYSRGTGNTIYF.

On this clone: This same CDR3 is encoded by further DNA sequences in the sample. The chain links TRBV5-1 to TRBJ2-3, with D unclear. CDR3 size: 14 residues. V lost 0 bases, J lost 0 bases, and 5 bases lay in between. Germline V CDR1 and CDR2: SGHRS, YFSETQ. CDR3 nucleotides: TGCGCCAGCAGCTTGGATCGTAGCACAGATACGCAGTATTTT. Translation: CASSLDRSTDTQYF.